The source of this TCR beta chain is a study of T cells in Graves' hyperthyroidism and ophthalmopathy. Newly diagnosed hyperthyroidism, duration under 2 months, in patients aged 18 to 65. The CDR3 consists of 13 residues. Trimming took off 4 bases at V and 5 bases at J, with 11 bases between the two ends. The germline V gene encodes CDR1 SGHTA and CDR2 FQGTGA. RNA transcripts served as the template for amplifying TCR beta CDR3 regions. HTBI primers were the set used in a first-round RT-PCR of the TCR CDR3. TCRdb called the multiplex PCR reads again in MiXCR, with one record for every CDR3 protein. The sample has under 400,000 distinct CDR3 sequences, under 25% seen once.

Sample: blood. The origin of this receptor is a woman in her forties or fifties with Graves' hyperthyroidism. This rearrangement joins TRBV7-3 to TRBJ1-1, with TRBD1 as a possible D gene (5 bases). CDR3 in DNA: TGTGCCAGCAGCTCTTACGGGGGGACTGAAGCTTTCTTT. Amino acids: CASSSYGGTEAFF.